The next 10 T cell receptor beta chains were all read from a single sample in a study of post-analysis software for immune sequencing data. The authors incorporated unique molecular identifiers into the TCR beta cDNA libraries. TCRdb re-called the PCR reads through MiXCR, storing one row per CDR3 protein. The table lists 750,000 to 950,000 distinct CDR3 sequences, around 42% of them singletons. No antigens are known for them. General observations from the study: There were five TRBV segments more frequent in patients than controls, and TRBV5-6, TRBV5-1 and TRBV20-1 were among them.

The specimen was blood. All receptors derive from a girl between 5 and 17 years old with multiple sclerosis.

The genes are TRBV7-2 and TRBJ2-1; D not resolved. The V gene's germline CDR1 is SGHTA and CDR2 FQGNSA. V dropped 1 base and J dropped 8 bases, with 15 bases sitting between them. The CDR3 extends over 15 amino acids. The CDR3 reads CASSLVAGDAHEQFF. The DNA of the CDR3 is TGTGCCAGCAGCTTAGTTGCAGGAGACGCCCATGAGCAGTTCTTC.

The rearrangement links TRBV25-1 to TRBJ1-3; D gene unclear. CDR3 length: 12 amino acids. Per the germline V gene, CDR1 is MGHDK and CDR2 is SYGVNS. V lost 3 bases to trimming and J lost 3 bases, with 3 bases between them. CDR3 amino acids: CASSDFGNTIYF. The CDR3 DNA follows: TGTGCCAGCAGTGACTTTGGAAACACCATATATTTT.

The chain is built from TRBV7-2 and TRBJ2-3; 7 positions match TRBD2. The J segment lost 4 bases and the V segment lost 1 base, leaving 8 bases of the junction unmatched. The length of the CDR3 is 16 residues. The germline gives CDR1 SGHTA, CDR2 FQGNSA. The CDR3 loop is CASSLDRAGASDTQYF. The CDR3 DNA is TGTGCCAGCAGCTTAGATCGGGCGGGAGCATCAGATACGCAGTATTTT.

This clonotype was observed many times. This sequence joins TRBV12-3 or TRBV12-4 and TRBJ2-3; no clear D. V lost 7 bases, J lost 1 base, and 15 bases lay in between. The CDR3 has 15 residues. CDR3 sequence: CASTFGSSGTDTQYF. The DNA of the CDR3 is TGTGCCAGCACCTTCGGGTCAAGCGGCACAGATACGCAGTATTTT.

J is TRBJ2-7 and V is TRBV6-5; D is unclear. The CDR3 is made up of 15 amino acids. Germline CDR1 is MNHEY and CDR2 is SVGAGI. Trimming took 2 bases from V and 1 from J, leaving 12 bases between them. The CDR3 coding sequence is TGTGCCAGCAGTTACGCCCCCTCTCTTTCCTACGAGCAGTACTTC. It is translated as CASSYAPSLSYEQYF.

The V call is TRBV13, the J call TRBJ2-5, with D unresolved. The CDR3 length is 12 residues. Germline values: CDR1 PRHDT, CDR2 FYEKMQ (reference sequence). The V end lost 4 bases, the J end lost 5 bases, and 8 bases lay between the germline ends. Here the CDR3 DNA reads TGTGCCAGCAGCTCCTCGAGCGAGACCCAGTACTTC. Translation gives CASSSSSETQYF.

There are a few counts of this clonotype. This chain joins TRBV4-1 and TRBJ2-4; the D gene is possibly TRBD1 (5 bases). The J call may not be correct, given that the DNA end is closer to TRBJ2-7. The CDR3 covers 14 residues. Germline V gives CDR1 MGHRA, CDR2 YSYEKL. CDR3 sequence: CASSQGLGDYEQYF. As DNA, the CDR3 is TGCGCCAGCAGCCAAGGGTTAGGGGACTACGAGCAGTACTTC.

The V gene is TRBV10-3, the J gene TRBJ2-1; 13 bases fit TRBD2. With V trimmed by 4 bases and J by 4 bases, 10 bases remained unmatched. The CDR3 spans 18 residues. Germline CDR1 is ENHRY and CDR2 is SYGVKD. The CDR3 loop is CAISAGTSGDPRYNEQFF. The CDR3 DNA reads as TGTGCCATCAGTGCTGGGACTAGCGGGGACCCCCGATACAATGAGCAGTTCTTC.

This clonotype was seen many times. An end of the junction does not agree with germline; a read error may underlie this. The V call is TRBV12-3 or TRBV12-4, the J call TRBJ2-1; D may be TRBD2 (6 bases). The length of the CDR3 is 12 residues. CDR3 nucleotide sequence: TGTGCCAGCAGCTTAGGCGGGACTGAGCAGTTCTTC. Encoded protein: CASSLGGTEQFF.

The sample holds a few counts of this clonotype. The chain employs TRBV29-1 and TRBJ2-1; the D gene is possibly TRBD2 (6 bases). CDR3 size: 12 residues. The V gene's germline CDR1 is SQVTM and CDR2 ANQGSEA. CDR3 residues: CTVTGGADEQFF. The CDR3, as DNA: TGCACCGTCACCGGAGGGGCCGATGAGCAGTTCTTC.